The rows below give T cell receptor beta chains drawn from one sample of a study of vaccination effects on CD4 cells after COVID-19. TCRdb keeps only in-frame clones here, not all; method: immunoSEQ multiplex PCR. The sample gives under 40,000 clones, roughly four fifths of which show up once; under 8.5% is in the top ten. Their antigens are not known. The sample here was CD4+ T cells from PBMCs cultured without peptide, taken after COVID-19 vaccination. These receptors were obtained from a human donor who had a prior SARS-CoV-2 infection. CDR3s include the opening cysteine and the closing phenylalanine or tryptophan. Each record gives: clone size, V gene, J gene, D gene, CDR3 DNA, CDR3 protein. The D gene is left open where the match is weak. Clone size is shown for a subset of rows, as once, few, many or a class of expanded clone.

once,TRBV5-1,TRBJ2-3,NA,TGCGCCAGCAGCTTGGCGGACAGCACAGATACGCAGTATTTT,CASSLADSTDTQYF
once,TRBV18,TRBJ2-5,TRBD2,TGTGCCAGCTCAAGCGGACTAGCGGGAGATGGGGAGACCCAGTACTTC,CASSSGLAGDGETQYF
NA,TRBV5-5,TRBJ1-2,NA,TGTGCCAGCAGCTTGGCCAGGGAAACGTACGGCTACACCTTC,CASSLARETYGYTF
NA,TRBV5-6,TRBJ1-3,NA,TGTGCCAGCAGCTACCGACAGCTATCTGGAAACACCATATATTTT,CASSYRQLSGNTIYF
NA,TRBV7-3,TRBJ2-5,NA,TGTGCCAGCAGCTTCAGCAGGGAAGAGACCCAGTACTTC,CASSFSREETQYF
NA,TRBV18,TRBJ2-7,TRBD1,TGTGCCAGCTCAGTGGGACAGGGGATCTACGAGCAGTACTTC,CASSVGQGIYEQYF
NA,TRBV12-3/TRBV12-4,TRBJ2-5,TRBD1,TGTGCCAGCAGTTTCAGGGGGTCGCGGACCCAGTACTTC,CASSFRGSRTQYF
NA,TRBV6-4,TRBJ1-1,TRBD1,TGTGCCAGCAGCCGGACAGGGGGCATGAACACTGAAGCTTTCTTT,CASSRTGGMNTEAFF
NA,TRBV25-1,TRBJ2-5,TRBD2,TGTGCCAGCAGTGACCCCCTAGCGGGGGAGACCCAGTACTTC,CASSDPLAGETQYF
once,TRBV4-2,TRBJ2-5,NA,TGTGCCAGCAGCCAGGAACCGGGGCGATGGCAGACCCAGTACTTC,CASSQEPGRWQTQYF
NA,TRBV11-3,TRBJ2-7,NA,TGTGCCAGCAGCCCGGGACGGAGCTCCTACGAGCAGTACTTC,CASSPGRSSYEQYF
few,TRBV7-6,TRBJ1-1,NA,TGTGCCAGCTTTTCATTCGGGGGTTGGGGCACTGAAGCTTTCTTT,CASFSFGGWGTEAFF
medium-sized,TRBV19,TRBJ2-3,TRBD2,TGTGCCAGTAGTTACCCTAGCGGGAGCTCAGATACGCAGTATTTT,CASSYPSGSSDTQYF
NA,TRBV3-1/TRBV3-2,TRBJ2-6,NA,TGTGCCAGCAGCGATTGGAGCTCTGGGGCCAACGTCCTGACTTTC,CASSDWSSGANVLTF
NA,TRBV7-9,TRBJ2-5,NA,TGTGCCAGCAGCTTATCCCTAAGCGGTACGCAGACCCAGTACTTC,CASSLSLSGTQTQYF
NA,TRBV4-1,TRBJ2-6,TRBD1,TGCGCCAGCAGCCGGGGACAGGGACCCTCTGGGGCCAACGTCCTGACTTTC,CASSRGQGPSGANVLTF
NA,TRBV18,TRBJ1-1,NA,TGTGCCAGCTCACCACCTTCGACAGGTCAAATAACTGAAGCTTTCTTT,CASSPPSTGQITEAFF
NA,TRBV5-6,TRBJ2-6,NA,TGTGCCAGCAGCTGGAAGGGGGTTGGGGCCAACGTCCTGACTTTC,CASSWKGVGANVLTF
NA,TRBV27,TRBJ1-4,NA,TGTGCCAGCAGTTTGATAGGCCGGGGTGAAAAACTGTTTTTT,CASSLIGRGEKLFF
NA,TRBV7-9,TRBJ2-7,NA,TGTGCCAGCAGCCCGAGCGGTCGGGGCAGTACCTACGAGCAGTACTTC,CASSPSGRGSTYEQYF
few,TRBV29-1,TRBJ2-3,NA,TGCAGCGTTGAGGGGGCAGCGGGGTCCCGTACAGATACGCAGTATTTT,CSVEGAAGSRTDTQYF
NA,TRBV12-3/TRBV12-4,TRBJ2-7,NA,TGTGCCAGCAGCCCTGGACAGCTCTACGAGCAGTACTTC,CASSPGQLYEQYF
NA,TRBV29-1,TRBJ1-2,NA,TGCAGCGTTGGCGGGGGCCGCGGCTATGGAGGCTACACCTTC,CSVGGGRGYGGYTF
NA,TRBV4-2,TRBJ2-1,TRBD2,TGTGCCAGCAGCCAAGAGGGGACTAGCGGGTACAATGAGCAGTTCTTC,CASSQEGTSGYNEQFF
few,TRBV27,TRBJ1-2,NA,TGTGCCAGCAGTTTATTGGACGGAGGCAGCTACACCTTC,CASSLLDGGSYTF
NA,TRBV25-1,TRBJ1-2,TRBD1,TGTGCCAGCAGCCACAGGGGGGAAAACTATGGCTACACCTTC,CASSHRGENYGYTF
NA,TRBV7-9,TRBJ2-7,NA,TGTGCCAGCAGCTTAGGAGGCTTTTTTTCCGTAGGAACCTACGAGCAGTACTTC,CASSLGGFFSVGTYEQYF
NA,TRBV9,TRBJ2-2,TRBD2,TGTGCCAGCAGCGTACGCCTAGCGGGGAGGGGCACCGGGGAGCTGTTTTTT,CASSVRLAGRGTGELFF
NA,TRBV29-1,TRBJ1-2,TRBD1,TGCAGCGCTCAGGGGGCGGCGGGTGCTGGCTACACCTTC,CSAQGAAGAGYTF
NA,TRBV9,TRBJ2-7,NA,TGTGCCAGCAGCGTAGACAGCTCCTACGAGCAGTACTTC,CASSVDSSYEQYF
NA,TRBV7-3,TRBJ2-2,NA,TGTGCCAGCAGCTTAACGTTTGCGGGAGGGGAGCTGTTTTTT,CASSLTFAGGELFF
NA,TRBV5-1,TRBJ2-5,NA,TGCGCCAGCAGCTTGAGGGCAGGCCAAGAGACCCAGTACTTC,CASSLRAGQETQYF
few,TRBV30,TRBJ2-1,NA,TGTGCCTGGAGTGACCCGGGGAGTGAGCAGTTCTTC,CAWSDPGSEQFF
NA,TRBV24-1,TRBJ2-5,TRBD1,TGTGCCACCAGTGACCCTCGGACAGGTTGGGAGACCCAGTACTTC,CATSDPRTGWETQYF
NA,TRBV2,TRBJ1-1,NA,TGTGCCACCGTCCGAGCCGTGAACACTGAAGCTTTCTTT,CATVRAVNTEAFF